The 15 T cell receptor beta chains in this list originate from one sample, sequenced in a study of T cell responses to AZD1222 COVID-19 vaccine. The repertoire was sequenced with immunoSEQ multiplex PCR; TCRdb's copy has only in-frame clones and lacks some. The table shows about 150,000 clones, with 85% to 95% occurring only once. This sample comprised peripheral blood, obtained 28 days after the second AZD1222 dose. These receptors were obtained from an adult who received the AZD1222 COVID-19 vaccine.

J is TRBJ1-5 and V is TRBV7-6; D unclear. Trimming shortened V by 5 bases and J by 4 bases, and 9 bases separated the two germline ends. CDR3 length equals 13 residues. Germline CDR1 is SGHVS and CDR2 is FNYEAQ. The CDR3 DNA sequence: TGTGCCAGCAGCCCACTACTGAATCAGCCCCAGCATTTT. Translating it yields CASSPLLNQPQHF.

This clone was found once. CDR3 sequence: CASSLLARPYGYTF. DNA of the CDR3: TGTGCCAGCAGTTTATTGGCCAGGCCCTATGGCTACACCTTC. The chain is built from TRBV27 and TRBJ1-2; D is undetermined. This CDR3 comprises 14 residues. V was pared by 1 base and J by 4 bases, with 10 bases between. Germline V CDR1 and CDR2: MNHEY, SMNVEV (reference sequence).

The CDR3 is CASRRQSSNQPQHF. For the CDR3, the DNA is TGTGCCAGCAGAAGACAGAGTAGCAATCAGCCCCAGCATTTT. V usage is TRBV28 and J usage is TRBJ1-5; D is perhaps TRBD1 (5 bases). The germline V gene encodes CDR1 MDHEN and CDR2 SYDVKM. The length of the CDR3 is 14 residues. The V end was cut by 6 bases, the J end by 0 bases, with 9 bases between.

V usage is TRBV3-1 (or the pseudogene TRBV3-2) and J usage is TRBJ1-2; 10 bases are shared with TRBD1. J was trimmed by 6 bases and V by 4 bases; bases with no gene match: 8. CDR1 LGHDT and CDR2 YNNKEL come from the germline V gene (reference sequence). The CDR3 extends over 15 amino acids. Written as DNA, the CDR3 is TGTGCCAGCAGCCTACGAGGTGGGACAGGGGATGGCTACACCTTC. Translated, it gives CASSLRGGTGDGYTF.

The chain has TRBV7-3 and TRBJ2-7; 8 positions match TRBD1. CDR3 length: 13 residues. V lost 5 bases and J lost 4; bases outside the gene matches: 4. CDR1 is SGHTA, CDR2 FQGTGA, per germline. The CDR3 DNA reads TGTGCCAGCAGCCGGGACAGGCATTACGAGCAGTACTTC. This sequence encodes CASSRDRHYEQYF.

The rearrangement links TRBV7-9 to TRBJ2-7, with D uncertain. Trimming took 6 bases from V and 2 from J, leaving 17 bases between them. From germline, CDR1 is SEHNR and CDR2 FQNEAQ (reference sequence). CDR3 size: 15 residues. Written as DNA, the CDR3 is TGTGCCAGCAGTTCAACTCCCGATTGGACCTACGAGCAGTACTTC. Protein product: CASSSTPDWTYEQYF.

The V gene is TRBV2, the J gene TRBJ1-2, with D perhaps matching TRBD1 (5 bases). Germline loops: CDR1 SNHLY, CDR2 FYNNEI. The CDR3 contains 13 residues. V shed 4 bases and J shed 1 base, with 7 bases lying between them. DNA of the CDR3: TGTGCCAGCAGTGGGGGCCGTAACTATGGCTACACCTTC. It encodes CASSGGRNYGYTF.

The chain carries TRBV9 and TRBJ1-3; D possibly corresponds to TRBD1 (5 bases). This CDR3 is built from 14 residues. V was trimmed by 4 bases and J by 3 bases, leaving 11 bases between them. Germline CDR1 is SGDLS and CDR2 is YYNGEE. The CDR3 region has the DNA TGTGCCAGCAGCCCAACGGGGGATGGAAACACCATATATTTT. Protein sequence: CASSPTGDGNTIYF.

Only one count was recorded for this clone. This rearrangement joins TRBV5-6 to TRBJ2-2; the D is unclear. Germline CDR1 SGHDT, CDR2 YYEEEE. The ends were cut back, 0 bases at V and 2 bases at J, with 14 bases in the middle. The CDR3 is made up of 17 amino acids. Written as DNA, the CDR3 is TGTGCCAGCAGCTTGGCGGGTATCCATAGAAACACCGGGGAGCTGTTTTTT. This gives the protein CASSLAGIHRNTGELFF.

This sequence joins TRBV5-1 and TRBJ2-5, with 9 positions matching TRBD2. CDR3 length: 14 residues. Germline-derived CDR1 and CDR2 are SGHRS and YFSETQ. The ends lost 3 bases at V and 4 bases at J; junction bases unmatched: 4. CDR3 amino acids: CASSSGAGGETQYF. In DNA, the CDR3 is TGCGCCAGCAGCTCCGGAGCGGGGGGAGAGACCCAGTACTTC.

The V call is TRBV14, the J call TRBJ1-1, with D perhaps TRBD1 (5 bases). Germline V CDR1 and CDR2: SGHDN, FVKESK. Trimming took off 3 bases at V and 0 bases at J, with 14 bases between the two ends. This CDR3 contains 16 residues. The CDR3 nucleotides are TGTGCCAGCAGCCATCGTCGAGAGGGACTGAACACTGAAGCTTTCTTT. It encodes CASSHRREGLNTEAFF.

Only one count was recorded for this clone. The rearrangement links TRBV19 to TRBJ1-2; a weak D match, TRBD1 (6 bases). V shed 7 bases and J shed 6 bases, with 18 bases lying between them. Germline CDR1 is LNHDA and CDR2 is SQIVND (reference sequence). The CDR3 spans 14 residues. The CDR3 DNA reads as TGTGCCAGTACCTATCGACGGGCAGGGGATGGCTACACCTTC. Translating gives CASTYRRAGDGYTF.

The chain links TRBV18 to TRBJ2-3; D ambiguous. The CDR3 is made up of 14 amino acids. The V end lost 5 bases, the J end lost 0 bases, and 9 bases lay between the germline ends. Germline V gene sequence: CDR1 KGHSH, CDR2 LQKENI. The CDR3 DNA sequence: TGTGCCAGCTCAAGTAGAACTAGCACAGATACGCAGTATTTT. This gives the protein CASSSRTSTDTQYF.

The V call is TRBV6-5, the J call TRBJ1-6; D is undetermined. Trimming removed 0 bases at V and 10 bases at J, with 13 bases between. CDR1 is MNHEY and CDR2 is SVGAGI in the germline V gene. This CDR3 has 15 residues. The CDR3 DNA reads TGTGCCAGCAGTTACTCGACCCAGGCTAGCTCACCCCTCCACTTT. This codes for CASSYSTQASSPLHF.

Only a few counts were recorded for this clone. The chain couples TRBV28 to TRBJ1-1; D unclear. CDR1 is MDHEN, CDR2 SYDVKM, per germline. There are 15 residues in the CDR3. V dropped 5 bases and J dropped 7 bases, with 20 bases sitting between them. The CDR3 is CASSPMRGLTGEAFF. DNA of the CDR3: TGTGCCAGCAGTCCCATGCGGGGATTGACGGGTGAAGCTTTCTTT.